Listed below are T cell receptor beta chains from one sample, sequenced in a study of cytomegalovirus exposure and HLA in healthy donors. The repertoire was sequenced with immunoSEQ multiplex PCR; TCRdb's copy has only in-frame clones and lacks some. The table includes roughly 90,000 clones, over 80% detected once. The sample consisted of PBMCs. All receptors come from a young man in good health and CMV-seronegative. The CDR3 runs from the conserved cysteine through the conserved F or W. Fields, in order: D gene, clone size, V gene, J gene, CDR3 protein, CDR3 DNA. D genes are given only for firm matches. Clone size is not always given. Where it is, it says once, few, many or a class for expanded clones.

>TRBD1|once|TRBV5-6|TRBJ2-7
CASSLALGQGFSEQYF
TGTGCCAGCAGCTTGGCCCTGGGACAGGGTTTTTCCGAGCAGTACTTC
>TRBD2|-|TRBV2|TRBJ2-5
CASSSRAGGPETQYF
TGTGCCAGCAGTTCTAGAGCGGGAGGGCCGGAGACCCAGTACTTC
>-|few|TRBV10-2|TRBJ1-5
CASSASEAQPQHF
TGCGCCAGCAGTGCATCTGAGGCACAGCCCCAGCATTTT
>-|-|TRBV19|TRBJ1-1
CASSIGTTGNTEAFF
TGTGCCAGTAGTATAGGCACGACAGGGAACACTGAAGCTTTCTTT
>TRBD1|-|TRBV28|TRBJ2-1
CARRTGTELGNEQFF
TGTGCCAGACGGACCGGGACAGAGTTGGGGAATGAGCAGTTCTTC
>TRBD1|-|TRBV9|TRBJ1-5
CASSASEPLTGGYNQPQHF
TGTGCCAGCAGCGCGAGTGAACCATTGACAGGGGGTTACAATCAGCCCCAGCATTTT
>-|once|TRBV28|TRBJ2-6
CASSMGAAGANVLTF
TGTGCCAGCAGTATGGGGGCAGCTGGGGCCAACGTCCTGACTTTC
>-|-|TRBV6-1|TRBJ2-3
CASRLADTQYF
TGTGCCAGCAGGTTAGCAGATACGCAGTATTTT
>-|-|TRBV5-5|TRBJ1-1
CASSPRWQEAFF
TGTGCCAGCAGCCCGAGGTGGCAGGAAGCTTTCTTT
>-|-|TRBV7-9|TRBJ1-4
CASSEGVQNFNEKLFF
TGTGCCAGCAGCGAGGGAGTGCAGAACTTTAATGAAAAACTGTTTTTT
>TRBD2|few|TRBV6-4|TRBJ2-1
CASSPGLVNEQFF
TGTGCCAGCAGTCCGGGACTAGTCAATGAGCAGTTCTTC
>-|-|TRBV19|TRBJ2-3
CASSIRSGSITDTQYF
TGTGCCAGTAGTATTCGCTCAGGCAGTATCACAGATACGCAGTATTTT
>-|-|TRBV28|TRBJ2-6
CASRNSGAGANVLTF
TGTGCCAGCAGGAATTCAGGGGCTGGGGCCAACGTCCTGACTTTC
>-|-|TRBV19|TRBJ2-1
CASSIAEGVPYNEQFF
TGTGCCAGTAGTATCGCGGAAGGAGTCCCCTACAATGAGCAGTTCTTC
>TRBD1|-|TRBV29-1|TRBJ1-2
CSVKNPTGGDGYTF
TGCAGCGTGAAAAACCCGACAGGGGGCGACGGCTACACCTTC
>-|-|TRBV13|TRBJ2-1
CASSLDGVSRPEQFF
TGTGCCAGCAGCCTAGACGGAGTTTCCCGCCCGGAGCAGTTCTTC
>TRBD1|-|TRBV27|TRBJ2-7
CASSFGQGGSYEQYF
TGTGCCAGCAGTTTCGGACAGGGGGGCTCCTACGAGCAGTACTTC
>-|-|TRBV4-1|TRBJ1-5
CASSQPFPTAAGSQPQHF
TGCGCCAGCAGTCAACCTTTCCCGACCGCGGCTGGGAGTCAGCCCCAGCATTTT
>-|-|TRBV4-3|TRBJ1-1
CASSQEFGQITTEAFF
TGCGCCAGCAGCCAAGAATTTGGACAAATTACCACTGAAGCTTTCTTT
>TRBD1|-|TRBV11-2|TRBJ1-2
CASSSLQGADYGYTF
TGTGCCAGCAGCTCCTTACAGGGGGCGGACTATGGCTACACCTTC
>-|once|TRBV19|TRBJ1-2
CASSPGRDGGYGYTF
TGTGCCAGTAGTCCTGGGCGGGACGGGGGCTATGGCTACACCTTC
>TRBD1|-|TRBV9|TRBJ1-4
CASSRQGREKLFF
TGTGCCAGCAGCCGACAGGGGAGAGAAAAACTGTTTTTT
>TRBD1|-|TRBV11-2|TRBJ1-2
CASSLEDRVGGYTF
TGTGCCAGCAGCTTAGAGGACAGGGTGGGAGGCTACACCTTC
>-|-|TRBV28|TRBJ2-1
CASRPNVGGYNEQFF
TGTGCCAGCAGGCCGAATGTAGGGGGCTACAATGAGCAGTTCTTC
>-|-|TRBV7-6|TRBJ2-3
CASSQGGRLSTDTQYF
TGTGCCAGCAGCCAGGGCGGCAGGCTAAGCACAGATACGCAGTATTTT
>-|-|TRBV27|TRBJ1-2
CASSPSVGDGYTF
TGTGCCAGCAGCCCCAGTGTGGGAGATGGCTACACCTTC
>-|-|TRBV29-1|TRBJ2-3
CSVEDRVHPGTDTQYF
TGCAGCGTTGAAGATCGGGTCCACCCGGGGACAGATACGCAGTATTTT
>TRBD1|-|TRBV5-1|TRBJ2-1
CASSLRGTGPYNEQFF
TGCGCCAGCAGCTTGAGGGGGACAGGACCTTACAATGAGCAGTTCTTC
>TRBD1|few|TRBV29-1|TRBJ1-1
CSANRGLNTEAFF
TGCAGCGCTAACAGGGGGCTGAACACTGAAGCTTTCTTT
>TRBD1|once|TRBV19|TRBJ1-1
CASSNDRDKAFF
TGTGCCAGTAGTAATGACAGGGACAAAGCTTTCTTT
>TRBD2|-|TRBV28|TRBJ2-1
CASSSAGTSGIGEQFF
TGTGCCAGCAGTTCTGCCGGGACTAGCGGGATTGGTGAGCAGTTCTTC
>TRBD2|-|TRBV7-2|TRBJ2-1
CASSSSGATYNEQFF
TGTGCCAGCAGCTCAAGCGGGGCCACCTACAATGAGCAGTTCTTC
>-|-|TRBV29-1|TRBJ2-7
CSGQGGEVGSYEQYF
TGCAGCGGCCAAGGAGGTGAAGTTGGCTCCTACGAGCAGTACTTC
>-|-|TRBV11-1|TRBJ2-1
CASTLDLKSYNEQFF
TGTGCCAGCACCCTGGACTTAAAATCCTACAATGAGCAGTTCTTC
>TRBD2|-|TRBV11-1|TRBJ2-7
CASSSAGADQYEQYF
TGTGCCAGCAGCTCAGCGGGAGCGGACCAGTACGAGCAGTACTTC
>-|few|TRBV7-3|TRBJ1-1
CASSLGANTEAFF
TGTGCCAGCAGCTTAGGAGCGAACACTGAAGCTTTCTTT
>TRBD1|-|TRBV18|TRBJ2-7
CASSPLGTGPTSYEQYF
TGTGCCAGCTCACCATTAGGGACAGGCCCTACTTCCTACGAGCAGTACTTC
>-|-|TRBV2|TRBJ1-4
CASRRGQLTNEKLFF
TGTGCCAGCAGACGAGGACAGTTAACTAATGAAAAACTGTTTTTT
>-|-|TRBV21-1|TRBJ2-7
CASSKTGPYRDRGAYEQYF
TGTGCCAGCAGCAAAACAGGACCCTACCGGGACAGGGGAGCCTACGAGCAGTACTTC
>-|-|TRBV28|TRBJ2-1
CASSPRRASFNNEQFF
TGTGCCAGCAGCCCCAGGAGGGCCTCATTCAACAATGAGCAGTTCTTC
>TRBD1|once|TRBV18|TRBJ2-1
CASSPRDRVIHEQFF
TGTGCCAGCTCACCTCGGGACAGGGTTATCCATGAGCAGTTCTTC
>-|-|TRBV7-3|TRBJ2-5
CASSLTVGPTQYF
TGTGCCAGCAGCTTAACAGTGGGGCCGACCCAGTACTTC